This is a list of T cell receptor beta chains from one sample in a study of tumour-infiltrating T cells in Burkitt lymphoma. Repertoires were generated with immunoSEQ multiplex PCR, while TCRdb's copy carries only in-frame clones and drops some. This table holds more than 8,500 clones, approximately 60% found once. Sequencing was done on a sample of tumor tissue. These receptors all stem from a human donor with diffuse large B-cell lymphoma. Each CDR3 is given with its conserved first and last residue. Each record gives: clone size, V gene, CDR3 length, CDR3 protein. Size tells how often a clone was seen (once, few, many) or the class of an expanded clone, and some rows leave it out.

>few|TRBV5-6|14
CASSLAGTGSGYTF
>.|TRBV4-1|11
CASSGGREAFF
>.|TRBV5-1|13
CASSLAASYGYTF
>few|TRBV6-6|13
CASSSGSATEAFF
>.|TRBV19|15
CASSTTSGDYNEQFF
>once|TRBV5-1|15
CASSQLPSGAETQYF
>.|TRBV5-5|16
CASSLALGQTNQPQHF
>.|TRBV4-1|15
CASSPNLGYDTEAFF
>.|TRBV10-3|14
CAISERLRTGELFF
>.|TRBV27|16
CASSYYESGTLYGYTF
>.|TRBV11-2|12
CASSLLGGSQYF
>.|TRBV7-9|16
CASRPTTGAMNTEAFF
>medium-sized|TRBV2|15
CASRVGSISGNTIYF
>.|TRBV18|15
CASSPAGVSNQPQHF
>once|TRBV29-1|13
CSVDEANTGELFF
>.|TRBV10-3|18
CAISEMFDRSDPNTEAFF
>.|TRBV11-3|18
CASSLDRTGGFSSYGYTF
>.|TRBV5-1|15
CASSLGSSGTDTQYF
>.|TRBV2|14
CASNRDSGANVLTF
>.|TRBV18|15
CASSSRTGGNSPLHF
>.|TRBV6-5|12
CASSYPGETQYF
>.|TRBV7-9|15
CASSPTVTSTDTQYF
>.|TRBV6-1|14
CASSLTSRGNEQFF
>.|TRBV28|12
CASSLPPDPLHF
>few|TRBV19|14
CASSWGPGTGELFF
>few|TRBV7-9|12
CASSLEGDYQHF
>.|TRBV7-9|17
CASSLAPGQGALYEQYF
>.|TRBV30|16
CAWTSGTSGGGDEQFF
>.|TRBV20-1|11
CSATQGTEAFF
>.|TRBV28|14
CASSLQGRREKLFF
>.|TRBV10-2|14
CASRDPSGRETQYF
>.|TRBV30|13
CAWSTGEENTIYF
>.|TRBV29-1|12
CSTNSGAHGYTF
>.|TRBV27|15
CASSLIDGLNTEAFF
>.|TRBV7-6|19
CASSLVAGGRGSGANVLTF
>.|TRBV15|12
CATSSNTGRTFF
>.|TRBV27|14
CASSSGLYSYEQYF
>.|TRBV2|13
CASSDGPAGPQHF
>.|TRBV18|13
CASSPTRSYEQYF
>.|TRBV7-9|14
CASSLGGLNTEAFF
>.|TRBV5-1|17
CASSSGFLAEIRNGYTF
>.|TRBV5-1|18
CASSLGPSGSGAYNEQFF
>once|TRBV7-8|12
CASSFITGGYTF
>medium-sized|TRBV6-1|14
CASSAGGGYTEAFF
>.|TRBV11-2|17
CASRANRGAPPNSPLHF
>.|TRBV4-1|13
CASSQEQYNEQFF